One sample yielded the 18 T cell receptor beta chains listed below, sequenced in a study of PD-L1 blockade in urothelial cancer. The time point here: pretreatment peripheral blood. The method was immunoSEQ multiplex PCR; TCRdb's version includes in-frame clones alone and lacks a portion of them. The data contain 45,000 to 50,000 clones, 80% to 85% of them seen just once; the ten biggest clones take up approximately 1.7%. The sample was PBMCs, taken around atezolizumab (anti-PD-L1) treatment. These receptors originate from a man aged 50 to 60 with urothelial cancer.

The chain recombines TRBV6-5 with TRBJ2-7, with D tentatively TRBD2 (6 bases). Germline values: CDR1 MNHEY, CDR2 SVGAGI. V shed 5 bases and J shed 3 bases, with 11 bases lying between them. This CDR3 spans 13 amino acids. CDR3 bases: TGTGCCAGCAGTCCCGGGACTGGCTACGAGCAGTACTTC. Residues: CASSPGTGYEQYF.

The chain has TRBV18 and TRBJ1-2, with TRBD1 identical over 8 bases. V lost 4 bases and J lost 4; bases outside the gene matches: 5. Germline V gene data show CDR1 as KGHSH and CDR2 as LQKENI. The CDR3 runs to 14 residues. As DNA, the CDR3 is TGTGCCAGCTCACAGGGACAGGACTTCTATGGCTACACCTTC. It codes for CASSQGQDFYGYTF.

This chain uses TRBV7-3 with TRBJ1-1; D uncertain. Trimming cost V 2 bases and J 0 bases, with 10 bases left between them. Germline loops: CDR1 SGHTA, CDR2 FQGTGA. The CDR3 is 15 amino acids. The CDR3 coding sequence is TGTGCCAGCAGCTTAGGAGGGCTTGTGAACACTGAAGCTTTCTTT. Translation gives CASSLGGLVNTEAFF.

This chain connects TRBV27 to TRBJ1-1, with D hard to call. Deletions cut 5 bases from V and 2 bases from J, with 12 bases between. The length of the CDR3 is 14 residues. In germline, CDR1 is MNHEY, CDR2 SMNVEV (reference sequence). In DNA, the CDR3 is TGTGCCAGCAGTCAGGAGGGCCGAAACACTGAAGCTTTCTTT. Translated: CASSQEGRNTEAFF.

The chain couples TRBV2 to TRBJ1-2, with a possible D match to TRBD1 (6 bases). The germline V gene has CDR1 SNHLY and CDR2 FYNNEI. This CDR3 has 14 amino acids. V lost 6 bases and J lost 3, with 14 bases in between. The CDR3 DNA reads TGTGCCAGCAGCGCGCGCGGACAGTACTATGGCTACACCTTC. It specifies CASSARGQYYGYTF.

The J gene is TRBJ1-1, the V gene TRBV6-5, with D possibly TRBD1 on 5 matching bases. Trimming left V 5 bases short and J 4 bases short, with 11 bases between. CDR1 is MNHEY, CDR2 SVGAGI, per germline. This CDR3 region has 13 residues. The CDR3 region has the DNA TGTGCCAGCAGTCAGGGCTTGGGCACTGAAGCTTTCTTT. Amino acids: CASSQGLGTEAFF.

The rearrangement links TRBV19 to TRBJ1-3; D is perhaps TRBD1 (6 bases). Trimming took 10 bases from V and 0 from J, leaving 19 bases between them. CDR3 length equals 16 residues. CDR1 LNHDA and CDR2 SQIVND come from the germline V gene (reference sequence). As DNA, the CDR3 is TGTGCCACTAGCCTCCCTGGGGGCGTCTCTGGAAACACCATATATTTT. It encodes CATSLPGGVSGNTIYF. Supplemented by reference TRBV19 and TRBJ1-3, the full variable domain reads DGGITQSPKYLFRKEGQNVTLSCEQNLNHDAMYWYRQDPGQGLRLIYYSQIVNDFQKGDIAEGYSVSREKKESFPLTVTSAQKNPTAFYLCATSLPGGVSGNTIYFGEGSWLTVV.

The J gene is TRBJ1-4, the V gene TRBV7-8; the match to TRBD1 covers 8 bases. CDR3 length equals 15 residues. CDR1 SGHVS and CDR2 FQNEAQ come from the germline V gene. J lost 7 bases, V lost 1 base, and 5 bases had no gene match. As DNA, the CDR3 is TGTGCCAGCAGCTTAGTAGGGACAGGCCGTGAAAAACTGTTTTTT. Translated, it gives CASSLVGTGREKLFF.

The V and J genes are TRBV7-3 and TRBJ1-5; 7 nucleotides align to TRBD1. V was clipped by 7 bases and J by 0 bases; unmatched bases: 21. The CDR3 sequence is 20 residues long. The germline gives CDR1 SGHTA, CDR2 FQGTGA. The CDR3 spells CASTPSRDSRPLYSNQPQHF. In nucleotides, the CDR3 is TGTGCCAGCACCCCCAGCAGGGACAGTCGCCCCCTTTATAGCAATCAGCCCCAGCATTTT. Full variable domain (missing parts from reference TRBV7-3 and TRBJ1-5): GAGVSQTPSNKVTEKGKYVELRCDPISGHTALYWYRQSLGQGPEFLIYFQGTGAADDSGLPNDRFFAVRPEGSVSTLKIQRTERGDSAVYLCASTPSRDSRPLYSNQPQHFGDGTRLSIL.

Here the CDR3 DNA reads TGTGCCAGCAATACAGGGGGGATTGGCTACACCTTC. This translates into CASNTGGIGYTF. The chain carries TRBV25-1 and TRBJ1-2; 8 bases fit TRBD1. This CDR3 region has 12 residues. CDR1 is MGHDK and CDR2 is SYGVNS in the germline V gene. V dropped 7 bases and J dropped 7; count of bases not matched to a gene: 5.

The gene calls are TRBV5-1 and TRBJ2-1; D might be TRBD2 (5 bases). Germline V gene lookup returns CDR1 SGHRS and CDR2 YFSETQ. This CDR3 has 13 amino acids. V lost 6 bases and J lost 4, with 11 bases in between. The CDR3 protein is CASTKDWYNEQFF. CDR3 nucleotide sequence: TGCGCCAGCACTAAGGACTGGTACAATGAGCAGTTCTTC. Looking up the rest from reference TRBV5-1 and TRBJ2-1 gives the full variable domain: KAGVTQTPRYLIKTRGQQVTLSCSPISGHRSVSWYQQTPGQGLQFLFEYFSETQRNKGNFPGRFSGRQFSNSRSEMNVSTLELGDSALYLCASTKDWYNEQFFGPGTRLTVL.

This clone was observed a handful of times. The V gene is TRBV10-2, the J gene TRBJ2-4; D is perhaps TRBD2 (5 bases). Trimming cost V 5 bases and J 1 base, with 12 bases left between them. The germline V gene has CDR1 WSHSY and CDR2 SAAADI. This CDR3 spans 15 amino acids. CDR3 sequence: CASSRNGIAKNIQYF. DNA of the CDR3: TGCGCCAGCAGTAGAAACGGGATCGCCAAAAACATTCAGTACTTC.

This chain joins TRBV29-1 and TRBJ1-1; weak D call: TRBD1 (6 bases). The CDR3 runs 13 residues. V lost 4 bases and J lost 3, with 12 bases in between. From germline, CDR1 is SQVTM and CDR2 ANQGSEA. CDR3 amino acids: CSVVRGSDTEAFF. The CDR3, as DNA: TGCAGCGTTGTTAGGGGGTCGGACACTGAAGCTTTCTTT. Using reference TRBV29-1 and TRBJ1-1 for the parts outside the CDR3, the full variable domain is SAVISQKPSRDICQRGTSLTIQCQVDSQVTMMFWYRQQPGQSLTLIATANQGSEATYESGFVIDKFPISRPNLTFSTLTVSNMSPEDSSIYLCSVVRGSDTEAFFGQGTRLTVV.

This chain connects TRBV5-1 to TRBJ2-3, with TRBD1 matching over 7 bases. There are 15 residues in the CDR3. Trimming removed 5 bases from V and 3 bases from J; junction bases left unmatched: 9. Germline-derived CDR1 and CDR2 are SGHRS and YFSETQ. The CDR3 loop is CASSADRVGTDTQYF. DNA for the CDR3: TGCGCCAGCAGTGCAGACAGGGTGGGAACAGATACGCAGTATTTT.

V is TRBV7-6 and J is TRBJ2-3, with 11 nucleotides matching TRBD2. Germline V CDR1 and CDR2: SGHVS, FNYEAQ. Trimming removed 5 bases from V and 8 bases from J; junction bases left unmatched: 9. This CDR3 has 15 residues. The CDR3 DNA reads as TGTGCCAGCAGCCCCCCGGGACTAGCGGTGGGTACGCAGTATTTT. Residues: CASSPPGLAVGTQYF.

J is TRBJ2-7 and V is TRBV9; D may match TRBD1 or TRBD2 (6 bases each). The CDR3 length is 12 residues. CDR1 SGDLS and CDR2 YYNGEE come from the germline V gene. Trimming stripped 5 bases from V and 7 bases from J, with 13 bases between. The CDR3 protein is CASRGGRGEQYV. The CDR3, as DNA: TGTGCCAGCAGGGGGGGCCGGGGGGAGCAGTACGTC.

The V call is TRBV7-6, the J call TRBJ2-2; 7 bases agree with TRBD1. The CDR3 loop spans 15 amino acids. V dropped 1 base and J dropped 6; count of bases not matched to a gene: 5. In germline, CDR1 is SGHVS, CDR2 FNYEAQ. The CDR3 loop reads CASSLESTGAGELFF. The CDR3 DNA follows: TGTGCCAGCAGCTTAGAATCCACAGGGGCCGGGGAGCTGTTTTTT. Filled out from reference TRBV7-6 and TRBJ2-2, the complete variable domain reads GAGVSQSPRYKVTKRGQDVALRCDPISGHVSLYWYRQALGQGPEFLTYFNYEAQQDKSGLPNDRFSAERPEGSISTLTIQRTEQRDSAMYRCASSLESTGAGELFFGEGSRLTVL.

This chain uses TRBV10-3 with TRBJ1-4, with 7 bases matching TRBD1. Germline V gene sequence: CDR1 ENHRY, CDR2 SYGVKD. This CDR3 is built from 14 residues. J gave up 2 bases and V 10 bases, and 7 bases lay outside the gene matches. The CDR3 protein is CASSPGQTNEKLFF. CDR3 DNA: TGTGCCAGCTCCCCGGGACAGACTAATGAAAAACTGTTTTTT.